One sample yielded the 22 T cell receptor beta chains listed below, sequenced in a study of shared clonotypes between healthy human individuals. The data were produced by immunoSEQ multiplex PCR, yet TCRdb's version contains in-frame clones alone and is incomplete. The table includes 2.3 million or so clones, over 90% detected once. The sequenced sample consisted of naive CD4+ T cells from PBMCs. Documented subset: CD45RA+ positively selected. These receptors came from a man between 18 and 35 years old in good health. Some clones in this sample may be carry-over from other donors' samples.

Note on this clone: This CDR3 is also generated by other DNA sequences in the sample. The CDR3 sequence: CASSFPGETQYF. The CDR3 nucleotides read TGCGCCAGCAGCTTTCCGGGAGAGACCCAGTACTTC. The V call is TRBV5-1, the J call TRBJ2-5; D gene unclear. The germline V and J ends were trimmed by 2 bases and 4 bases, with 6 bases remaining between them. Germline V CDR1 and CDR2: SGHRS, YFSETQ. This CDR3 spans 12 amino acids.

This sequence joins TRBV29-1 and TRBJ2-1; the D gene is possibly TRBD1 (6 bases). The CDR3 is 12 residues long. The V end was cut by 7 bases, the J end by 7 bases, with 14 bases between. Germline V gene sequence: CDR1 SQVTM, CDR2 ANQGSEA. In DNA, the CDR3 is TGCAGCGCCCGGATTAGGGGGAATGAGCAGTTCTTC. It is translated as CSARIRGNEQFF.

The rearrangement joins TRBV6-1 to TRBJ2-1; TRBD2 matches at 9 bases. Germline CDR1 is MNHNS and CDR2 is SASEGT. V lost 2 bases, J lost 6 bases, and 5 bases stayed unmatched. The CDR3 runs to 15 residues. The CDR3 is CASSEFSGSINEQFF. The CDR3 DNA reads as TGTGCCAGCAGTGAATTTAGCGGGAGTATCAATGAGCAGTTCTTC.

CDR3 coding DNA: TGTGCCAGTAGAAATTTAGGGAACGGCCAAGAGACCCAGTACTTC. Its protein product is CASRNLGNGQETQYF. The genes are TRBV19 and TRBJ2-5; D uncertain. CDR1 is LNHDA and CDR2 is SQIVND in the germline V gene (reference sequence). V was pared by 6 bases and J by 1 base, with 15 bases between. This CDR3 contains 15 residues.

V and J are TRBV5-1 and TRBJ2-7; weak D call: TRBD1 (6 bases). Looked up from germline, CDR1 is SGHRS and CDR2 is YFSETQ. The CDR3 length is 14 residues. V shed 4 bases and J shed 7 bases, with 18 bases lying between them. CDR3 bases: TGCGCCAGCAGCGAACAGGGCCCAAAGGAGGAGCAGTACTTC. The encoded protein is CASSEQGPKEEQYF.

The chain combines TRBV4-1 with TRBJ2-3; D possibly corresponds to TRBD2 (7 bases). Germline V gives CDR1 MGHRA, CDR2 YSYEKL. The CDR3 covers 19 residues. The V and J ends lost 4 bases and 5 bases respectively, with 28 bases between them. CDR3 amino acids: CASSPQPNLGGGRIDTQYF. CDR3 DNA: TGCGCCAGCAGCCCGCAACCTAACCTGGGCGGGGGCAGAATAGATACGCAGTATTTT.

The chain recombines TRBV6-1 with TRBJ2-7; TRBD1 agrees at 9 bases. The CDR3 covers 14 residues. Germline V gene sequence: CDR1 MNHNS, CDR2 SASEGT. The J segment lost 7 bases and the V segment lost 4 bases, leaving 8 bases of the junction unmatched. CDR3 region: CASSVGTGLREQYF. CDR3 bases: TGTGCCAGCAGTGTCGGGACAGGGCTGAGGGAGCAGTACTTC.

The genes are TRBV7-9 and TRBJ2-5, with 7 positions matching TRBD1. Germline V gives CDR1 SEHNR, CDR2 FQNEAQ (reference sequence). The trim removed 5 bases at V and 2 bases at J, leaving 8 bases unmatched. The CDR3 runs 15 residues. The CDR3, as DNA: TGTGCCAGCAGCCTCAAGGGGGCAGGGCAAGAGACCCAGTACTTC. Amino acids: CASSLKGAGQETQYF.

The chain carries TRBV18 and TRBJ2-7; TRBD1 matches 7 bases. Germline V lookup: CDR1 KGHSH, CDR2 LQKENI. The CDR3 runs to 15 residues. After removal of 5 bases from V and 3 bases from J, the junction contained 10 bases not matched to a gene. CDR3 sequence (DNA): TGTGCCAGCTCAAGGGAACAGGGGAGCCTCTACGAGCAGTACTTC. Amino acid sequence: CASSREQGSLYEQYF.

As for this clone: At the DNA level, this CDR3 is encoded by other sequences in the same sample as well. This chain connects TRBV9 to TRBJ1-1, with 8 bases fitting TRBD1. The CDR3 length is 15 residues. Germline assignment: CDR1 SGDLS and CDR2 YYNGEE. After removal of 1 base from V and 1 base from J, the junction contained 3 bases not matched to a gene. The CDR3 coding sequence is TGTGCCAGCAGCGTATTAGGGACAGGGAACACTGAAGCTTTCTTT. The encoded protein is CASSVLGTGNTEAFF.

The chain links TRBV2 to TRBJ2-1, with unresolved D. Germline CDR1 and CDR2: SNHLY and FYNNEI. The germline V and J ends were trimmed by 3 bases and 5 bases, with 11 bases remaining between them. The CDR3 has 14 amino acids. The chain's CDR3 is CASSDQGRNNEQFF. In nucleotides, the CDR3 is TGTGCCAGCAGTGACCAAGGGCGGAACAATGAGCAGTTCTTC.

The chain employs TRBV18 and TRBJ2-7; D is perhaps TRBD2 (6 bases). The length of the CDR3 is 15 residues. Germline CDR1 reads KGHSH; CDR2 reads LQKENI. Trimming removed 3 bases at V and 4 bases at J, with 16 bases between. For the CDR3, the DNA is TGTGCCAGCTCACCCTACGCAGGGACTTCATACGAGCAGTACTTC. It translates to CASSPYAGTSYEQYF.

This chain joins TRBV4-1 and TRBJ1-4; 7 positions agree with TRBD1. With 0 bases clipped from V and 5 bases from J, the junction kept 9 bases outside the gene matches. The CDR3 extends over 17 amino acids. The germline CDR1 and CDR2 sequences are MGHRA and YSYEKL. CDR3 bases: TGCGCCAGCAGCCAAGACGACAGGGTCAGAGGGAATGAAAAACTGTTTTTT. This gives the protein CASSQDDRVRGNEKLFF.

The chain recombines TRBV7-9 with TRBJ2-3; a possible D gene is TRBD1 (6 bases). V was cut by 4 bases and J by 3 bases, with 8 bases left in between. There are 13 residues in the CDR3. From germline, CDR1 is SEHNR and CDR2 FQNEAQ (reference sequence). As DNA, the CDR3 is TGTGCCAGCAGCTCCCAGGGGACAGATACGCAGTATTTT. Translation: CASSSQGTDTQYF.

The CDR3 spells CASSSRDRSYEQYF. The CDR3 DNA sequence: TGTGCCAGCTCATCCCGGGACAGATCTTACGAGCAGTACTTC. The chain has TRBV18 and TRBJ2-7, with 7 bases identical to TRBD1. The CDR3 runs to 14 residues. The germline V gene has CDR1 KGHSH and CDR2 LQKENI. The V gene end was trimmed by 5 bases and the J gene end by 4 bases; junction bases not matched to a gene: 8.

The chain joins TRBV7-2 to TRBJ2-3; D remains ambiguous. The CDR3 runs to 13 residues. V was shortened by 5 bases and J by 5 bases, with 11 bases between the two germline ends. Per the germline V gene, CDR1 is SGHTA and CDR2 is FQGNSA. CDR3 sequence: CASSPQQRDTQYF. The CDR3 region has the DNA TGTGCCAGCAGCCCTCAGCAGAGAGATACGCAGTATTTT.

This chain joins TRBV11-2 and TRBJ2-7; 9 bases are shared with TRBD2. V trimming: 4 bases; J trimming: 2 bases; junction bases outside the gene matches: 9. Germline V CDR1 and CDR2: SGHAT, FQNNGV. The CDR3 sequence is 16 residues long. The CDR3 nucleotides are TGTGCCAGCAGCTCCGGGGGTGGCGGGAGGGCCTACGAGCAGTACTTC. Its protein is CASSSGGGGRAYEQYF.

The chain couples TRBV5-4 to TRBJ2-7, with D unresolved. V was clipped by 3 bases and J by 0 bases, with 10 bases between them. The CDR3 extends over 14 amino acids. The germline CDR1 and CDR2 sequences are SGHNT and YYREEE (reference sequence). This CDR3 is CASSSPKRSYEQYF. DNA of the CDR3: TGTGCCAGCAGCTCCCCAAAGCGCTCCTACGAGCAGTACTTC.

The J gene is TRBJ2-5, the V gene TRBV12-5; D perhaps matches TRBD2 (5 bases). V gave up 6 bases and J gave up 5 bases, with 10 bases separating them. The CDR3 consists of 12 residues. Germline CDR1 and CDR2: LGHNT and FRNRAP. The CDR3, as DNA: TGTGCTAGTGGACCTCCGGGGGAGACCCAGTACTTC. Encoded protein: CASGPPGETQYF.

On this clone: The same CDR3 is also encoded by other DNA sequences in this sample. The CDR3 is CASSLYGAYEQYF. The CDR3 region has the DNA TGTGCCAGCAGCCTTTACGGCGCCTACGAGCAGTACTTC. The genes are TRBV7-9 and TRBJ2-7; D call uncertain. Germline V gene data show CDR1 as SEHNR and CDR2 as FQNEAQ (reference sequence). The CDR3 is 13 residues long. The V and J ends lost 5 bases and 2 bases respectively, with 10 bases between them.

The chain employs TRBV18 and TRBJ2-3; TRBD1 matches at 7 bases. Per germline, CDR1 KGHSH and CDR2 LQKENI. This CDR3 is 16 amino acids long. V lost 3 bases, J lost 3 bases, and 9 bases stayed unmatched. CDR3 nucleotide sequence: TGTGCCAGCTCACCCCGTGAGGACAGGAGGACAGATACGCAGTATTTT. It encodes CASSPREDRRTDTQYF.

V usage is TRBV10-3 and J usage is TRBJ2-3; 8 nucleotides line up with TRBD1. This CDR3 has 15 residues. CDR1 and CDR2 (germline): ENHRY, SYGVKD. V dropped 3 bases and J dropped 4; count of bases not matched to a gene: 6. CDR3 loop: CAISDTRGLADTQYF. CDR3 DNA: TGTGCCATCAGTGACACCAGGGGGCTTGCAGATACGCAGTATTTT.